This record looks at one TCR beta chain sequence and its context. This clonotype was detected many times. What antigen it recognizes has not been identified. Base qualities are not at hand, and no much larger clone is one base apart. From the cysteine up to the phenylalanine, the CDR3 has a length of 13 residues. Solely the CDR3 DNA is kept, with 39 bases framed from the first base. Germline trimming: 8 bases from V, 6 bases from J; junction bases outside gene matches: 2. From a lookup of the germline V gene, CDR1 and CDR2 are ENHRY and SYGVKD. The sample comes from a study of CD8 T cells in ankylosing spondylitis (dated by TCRdb to 2017 to 2019). Broadly, across the study: The study profiled T cell receptor beta repertoires in healthy donors and ankylosing spondylitis patients to find disease-linked TCR variants. In total, the full study cohort was made up of over a hundred healthy donors and about two dozen ankylosing spondylitis patients. Peripheral blood was sampled, and synovial fluid was additionally collected from ankylosing spondylitis patients.

Results and caveats for the whole study, not just this receptor: Significant enrichment of the disease-linked clones was reported in matched synovial fluid samples from ankylosing spondylitis patients. Some motif variants were previously reported in synovial fluid and blood of reactive arthritis patients, suggesting common disease-initiation mechanisms. Blood from ankylosing spondylitis patients appeared to be characterized by a TCR beta motif composed of roughly eight highly homologous amino acid variants. The disease-linked clones had a CD8+ phenotype and were found at relatively low frequencies in peripheral blood.

Sequencing used an Illumina HiSeq 2500. TCR beta libraries were prepared by quantitative 5'-RACE with molecular barcodes. The original pipeline was this. A new computational method, built on a probabilistic model of VDJ rearrangement, was used to identify disease-linked TCR variants. TCRdb reprocessed the public reads (quality trimming at Q25 with fastp, clone calling with MiXCR) and kept in-frame beta chains. Entries are consolidated by CDR3 protein sequence, retaining the most common genes and DNA. The V and J calls shown here were made by TCRdb, not taken from the authors' results. Across this sample there are some 150,000 distinct CDR3 sequences, with approximately 10% seen only once. Jointly, the top ten make up 4.1% of the sample.

The sequence joins TRBV10-3 to TRBJ2-1; 12 bases in the middle match TRBD2. The receptor was derived from a female donor with ankylosing spondylitis or in good health (not recorded which). Sequenced material: blood, either unsorted or a sorted T cell fraction (not recorded which). The sequenced DNA is TGTGCCATCGGACTAGCGGGGATCAATGAGCAGTTCTTC. Protein translation: CAIGLAGINEQFF.